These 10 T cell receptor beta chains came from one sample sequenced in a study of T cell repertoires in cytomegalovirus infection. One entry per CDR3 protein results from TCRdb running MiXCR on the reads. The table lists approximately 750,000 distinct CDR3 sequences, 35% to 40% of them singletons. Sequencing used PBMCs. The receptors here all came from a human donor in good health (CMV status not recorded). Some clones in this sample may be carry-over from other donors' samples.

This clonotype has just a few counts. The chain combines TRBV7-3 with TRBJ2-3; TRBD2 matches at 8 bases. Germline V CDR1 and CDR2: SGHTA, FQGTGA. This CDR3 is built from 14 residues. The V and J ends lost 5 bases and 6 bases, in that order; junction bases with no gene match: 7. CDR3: CASSGGGSEDTQYF. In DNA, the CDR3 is TGTGCCAGCAGCGGCGGGGGGTCCGAGGATACGCAGTATTTT.

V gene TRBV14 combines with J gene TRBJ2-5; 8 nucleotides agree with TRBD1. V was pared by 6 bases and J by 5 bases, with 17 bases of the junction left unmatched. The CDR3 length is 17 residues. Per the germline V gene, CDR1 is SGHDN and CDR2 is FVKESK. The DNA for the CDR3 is TGTGCCAGCAGTTCCTACCAAAGGGACAGGCGGGTGGAGACCCAGTACTTC. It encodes CASSSYQRDRRVETQYF.

For the CDR3, the DNA is TGCAGTGCTCCCTCTCGTGTCGGGCTGAACACTGAAGCTTTCTTT. This codes for CSAPSRVGLNTEAFF. The chain couples TRBV20-1 to TRBJ1-1; D ambiguous. The germline gives CDR1 DFQATT, CDR2 SNEGSKA (reference sequence). The CDR3 length is 15 residues. Trimming removed 5 bases at V and 0 bases at J, with 16 bases between.

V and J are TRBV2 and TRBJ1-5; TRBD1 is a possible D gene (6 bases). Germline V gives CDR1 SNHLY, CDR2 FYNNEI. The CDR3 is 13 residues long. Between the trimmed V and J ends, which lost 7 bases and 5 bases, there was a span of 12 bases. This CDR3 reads CASNRADYQPQHF. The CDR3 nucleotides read TGTGCCAGCAACAGGGCGGACTATCAGCCCCAGCATTTT.

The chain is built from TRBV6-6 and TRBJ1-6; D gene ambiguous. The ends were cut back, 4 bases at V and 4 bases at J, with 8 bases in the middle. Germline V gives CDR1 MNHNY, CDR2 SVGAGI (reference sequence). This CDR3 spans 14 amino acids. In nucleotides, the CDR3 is TGTGCCAGCAGTTTTGACGGGTATAATTCACCCCTCCACTTT. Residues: CASSFDGYNSPLHF.

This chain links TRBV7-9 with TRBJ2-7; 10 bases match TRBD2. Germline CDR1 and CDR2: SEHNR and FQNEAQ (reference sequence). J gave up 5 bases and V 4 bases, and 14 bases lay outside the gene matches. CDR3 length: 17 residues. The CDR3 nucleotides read TGTGCCAGCAGCTCATCCTGGACTAGCGGAACGCCCGACGAGCAGTACTTC. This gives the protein CASSSSWTSGTPDEQYF.

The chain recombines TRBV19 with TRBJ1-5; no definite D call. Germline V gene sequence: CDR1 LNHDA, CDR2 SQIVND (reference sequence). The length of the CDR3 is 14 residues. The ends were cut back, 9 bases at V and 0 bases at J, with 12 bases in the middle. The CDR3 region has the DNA TGTGCCAGCCAGCGGGGATATAGCAATCAGCCCCAGCATTTT. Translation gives CASQRGYSNQPQHF.

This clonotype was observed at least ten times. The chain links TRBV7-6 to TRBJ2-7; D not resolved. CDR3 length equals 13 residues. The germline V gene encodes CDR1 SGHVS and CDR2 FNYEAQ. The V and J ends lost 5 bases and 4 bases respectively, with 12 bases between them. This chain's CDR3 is CASSQTLKYEQYF. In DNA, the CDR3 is TGTGCCAGCAGCCAGACATTAAAATACGAGCAGTACTTC.

CDR3: CASSITGGEGNQPQHF. The CDR3 DNA reads as TGTGCCAGTAGTATCACCGGGGGCGAAGGAAATCAGCCCCAGCATTTT. V and J are TRBV19 and TRBJ1-5, with a weak D call TRBD1 (6 bases). The length of the CDR3 is 16 residues. Germline CDR1 LNHDA, CDR2 SQIVND (reference sequence). V was trimmed by 3 bases and J by 4 bases, leaving 16 bases between them.

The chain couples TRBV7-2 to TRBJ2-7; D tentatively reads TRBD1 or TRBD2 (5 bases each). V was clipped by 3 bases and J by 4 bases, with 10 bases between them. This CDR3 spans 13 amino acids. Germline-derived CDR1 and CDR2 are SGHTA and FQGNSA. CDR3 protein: CASSLGVPYEQYF. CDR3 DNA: TGTGCCAGCAGCTTGGGGGTTCCTTACGAGCAGTACTTC.